This TCR beta chain was identified in a study of CD8+CD57+ T cells in acquired aplastic anemia. Study-level background: Across the sorted CD4+ and CD8+ cells, DNA amounts averaged about 3 ug.

TCR beta VDJ and CDR3 profiling used genomic DNA as template. TCRdb fed the reads into MiXCR, producing one record per CDR3 protein. The table records roughly 170,000 distinct CDR3 sequences, about 44% of them present only once. Findings and limits, study-wide: The same twenty-nine CD8+ CDR3 sequences occurred in patients and in controls.

A note on this clonotype: Its antigen remains unknown.

Sequencing involved patients with CD8+CD57+ cell expansion previously shown by flow cytometry. Every one of the patients had aplastic anemia (severe, acquired). None of the patients had been given any therapy when their blood was sampled. Sequenced input: sorted CD4+, CD8+, or CD8+CD57+ T cells (not recorded which) from PBMCs. This TCR derives from a human donor with aplastic anemia.

CDR3 protein: CASSLSGRRGYTF. CDR3 DNA: TGTGCCAGCAGCTTATCGGGACGCCGGGGCTACACCTTC. V is TRBV7-2 and J is TRBJ1-2, with D possibly being TRBD1 (5 bases). The germline CDR1 and CDR2 sequences are SGHTA and FQGNSA. The CDR3 sequence is 13 residues long. Trimming removed 2 bases from V and 8 bases from J, with 12 bases in between.